This T cell receptor beta chain originates from a study of cytomegalovirus exposure and HLA in healthy donors. Overall study results and limits: Follow-up analysis seemed to connect common viral pathogens with several of the most significant clusters identified. Later analysis showed TCR association rates varying by HLA locus, highest for DRB1 and lowest for HLA-C. Per a later analysis, roughly 17,000 TCR beta sequences showed association with HLA alleles at 0.05 false discovery rate.

The PCR ran on 60 Vbeta and 13 Jbeta primers. Generated by immunoSEQ multiplex PCR, the TCRdb table keeps only in-frame clones and is missing some. This repertoire shows 220,000 or so clones, approximately 79% found once; its top ten account for 1.7%. The donors were healthy bone marrow donors. Concerning this clone itself: The antigen is undetermined.

This CDR3 comprises 15 residues. V was clipped by 6 bases and J by 1 base, with 14 bases between them. Germline V gene data show CDR1 as SGHTA and CDR2 as FQGTGA. Sequenced input: PBMCs. The receptor comes from a man aged 45 to 65 in good health and CMV-seronegative. The chain carries TRBV7-3 and TRBJ2-3; D is possibly TRBD1 (6 bases). For the CDR3, the DNA is TGTGCCAGCAGTGCTGGGACAATTGGCACAGATACGCAGTATTTT. Its protein is CASSAGTIGTDTQYF.